A selection of T cell receptor beta chains follows, all from one sample in a study of cytotoxic CD8 clonotypes in ibrutinib-treated CLL. Here immunoSEQ multiplex PCR was the method, and the copy in TCRdb shows in-frame clones only, minus some. The data hold some 200,000 clones, with 70% observed a single time. Source: PBMCs, taken after 12 months of ibrutinib treatment. These TCRs come from a human donor with chronic lymphocytic leukemia. The CDR3 runs from the conserved cysteine through the conserved F or W. A D gene is named only where the DNA matches it firmly. Expanded clones are given a class, and other clones once, few, many or no size at all.

TRBV6-5	TRBJ1-2	.	15	.	TGTGCCAGCAGTTTCGAGCTGGGGGGCGCCTATGGCTACACCTTC	CASSFELGGAYGYTF
TRBV6-5	TRBJ1-1	.	13	TRBD1	TGTGCCAGCGAGGGGGCAGTCGGCACTGAAGCTTTCTTT	CASEGAVGTEAFF
TRBV15	TRBJ1-5	.	14	.	TGTGCCACCAGCAGCGGGGACGGCAATCAGCCCCAGCATTTT	CATSSGDGNQPQHF
TRBV19	TRBJ1-2	few	13	TRBD1	TGTGCCAGCGGCAACAGGGGGCTTGAAGGCTACACCTTC	CASGNRGLEGYTF
TRBV5-6	TRBJ2-7	once	14	.	TGTGCCAGCAGCTCGAATGGCGAATATTACGAGCAGTACTTC	CASSSNGEYYEQYF
TRBV19	TRBJ1-1	.	12	.	TGTGCCAGTAGTGCCTCCTTAGCTGAAGCTTTCTTT	CASSASLAEAFF
TRBV6-5	TRBJ2-1	.	14	.	TGTGCCAGCAGTTATAGAAGCTCCTACAATGAGCAGTTCTTC	CASSYRSSYNEQFF
TRBV2	TRBJ1-4	few	16	.	TGTGCCAGCAGTCTCTCCCGGGGAGGGGAGGGTGAAAAACTGTTTTTT	CASSLSRGGEGEKLFF
TRBV30	TRBJ1-1	few	13	.	TGTGCCTGGATAGTTCAGACGAACACTGAAGCTTTCTTT	CAWIVQTNTEAFF
TRBV9	TRBJ1-5	few	15	.	TGTGCCAGCAGCGTAGGTAAGGGACCAGATCAGCCCCAGCATTTT	CASSVGKGPDQPQHF
TRBV6-6	TRBJ2-2	few	11	.	TGTGCCAGCAGCTTCACCGGGGAGCTGTTTTTT	CASSFTGELFF
TRBV7-6	TRBJ1-2	many	13	.	TGTGCCAGCAGCTTAGGACCCGATGGGGGCTACACCTTC	CASSLGPDGGYTF
TRBV19	TRBJ2-7	.	14	.	TGTGCCAGTAGTATAGGTGCAGGCGCCAACGAGCAGTACTTC	CASSIGAGANEQYF
TRBV19	TRBJ2-1	.	11	.	TGTGCCAGTAGGACGCGGGCTGAGCAGTTCTTC	CASRTRAEQFF
TRBV28	TRBJ1-5	few	12	.	TGTGCCAGCAACAGGGAAGTTCAGCCCCAGCATTTT	CASNREVQPQHF
TRBV9	TRBJ1-6	.	17	TRBD1	TGTGCCAGCAGCGTAGGGCGGACAGGCTTTCGGGATTCACCCCTCCACTTT	CASSVGRTGFRDSPLHF
TRBV30	TRBJ1-2	.	14	.	TGTGCCTGGAGTGTACAGGGTGGTCACTATGGCTACACCTTC	CAWSVQGGHYGYTF
TRBV29-1	TRBJ1-1	.	15	TRBD1	TGCAGCGTTGAAGAACTACAGGGGCCACGGACTGAAGCTTTCTTT	CSVEELQGPRTEAFF
TRBV30	TRBJ2-7	.	14	TRBD1	TGTGCCTGGACCCACGGACAGGGAACCTACGAGCAGTACTTC	CAWTHGQGTYEQYF
TRBV4-1	TRBJ1-1	.	15	.	TGCGCCAGCAGCCAAGGTGACAGACGGAACACTGAAGCTTTCTTT	CASSQGDRRNTEAFF
TRBV5-1	TRBJ2-3	.	14	TRBD2	TGCGCCAGCAGCCCGGGACTAGCGGGTCATACGCAGTATTTT	CASSPGLAGHTQYF
TRBV9	TRBJ2-5	.	15	.	TGTGCCAGCAGCGCCGGGACCGGGAAACAAGAGACCCAGTACTTC	CASSAGTGKQETQYF
TRBV7-2	TRBJ1-1	once	17	TRBD1	TGTGCCAGCAGCTTAGCGGGGACAGGGGGCGCGGGCACTGAAGCTTTCTTT	CASSLAGTGGAGTEAFF
TRBV6-5	TRBJ1-2	.	15	TRBD1	TGTGCCAGCAGTTATGGACAGGGCCGGGGCTATGGCTACACCTTC	CASSYGQGRGYGYTF
TRBV30	TRBJ1-2	few	12	TRBD1	TGTGCCTGGAGTGTACGACAGGGAGGCTACACCTTC	CAWSVRQGGYTF
TRBV6-5	TRBJ1-5	few	15	TRBD1	TGTGCCAGCAGTGGACAGGGGGCGATGGGTCAGCCCCAGCATTTT	CASSGQGAMGQPQHF
TRBV25-1	TRBJ1-2	.	15	.	TGTGCCAGCAGCCTACAGGACCGGGGGAACTATGGCTACACCTTC	CASSLQDRGNYGYTF
TRBV11-3	TRBJ2-5	.	14	TRBD2	TGTGCCAGCAGCTTAGCGGGAGGCGGAGAGACCCAGTACTTC	CASSLAGGGETQYF
TRBV5-6	TRBJ2-7	.	13	.	TGTGCCAGCAGCCAAGGGTCCTCCTACGAGCAGTACTTC	CASSQGSSYEQYF
TRBV6-1	TRBJ2-2	.	15	TRBD1	TGTGCCAGCAGTGGCCGGGACAGGGGCACCGGGGAGCTGTTTTTT	CASSGRDRGTGELFF
TRBV6-1	TRBJ2-5	.	14	.	TGTGCCAGCGGGGGTGGCAGGGCTGGTGAGACCCAGTACTTC	CASGGGRAGETQYF
TRBV12-5	TRBJ2-3	.	16	.	TGTGCTAGTGGTTCTCTGAGCGGCTGGGGGACAGATACGCAGTATTTT	CASGSLSGWGTDTQYF
TRBV7-9	TRBJ1-5	.	14	.	TGTGCCAGCAGCACGACCCGGGGCAATCAGCCCCAGCATTTT	CASSTTRGNQPQHF
TRBV6-1	TRBJ2-1	.	15	TRBD1	TGTGCCAGCAGCAAGGACAGGGGGCTTTTTGATGAGCAGTTCTTC	CASSKDRGLFDEQFF
TRBV5-6	TRBJ2-1	.	17	.	TGTGCCAGCAGCTCGTACTTCTCAACGGCCCCCTACAATGAGCAGTTCTTC	CASSSYFSTAPYNEQFF
TRBV9	TRBJ2-3	.	16	.	TGTGCCAGCAGCCCCATATGGACTCTCCGCGGAGATACGCAGTATTTT	CASSPIWTLRGDTQYF
TRBV5-4	TRBJ2-3	once	15	TRBD2	TGTGCCAGCAGCTTTAGCGGGGGGGCAACAGATACGCAGTATTTT	CASSFSGGATDTQYF
TRBV4-3	TRBJ2-1	.	14	TRBD2	TGCGCCAGCAGCCATACTAGCGTCTCCCTTGAGCAGTTCTTC	CASSHTSVSLEQFF
TRBV19	TRBJ2-1	few	13	.	TGTGCCAGTAGTTCCCACGGGGGCCATGAGCAGTTCTTC	CASSSHGGHEQFF
TRBV30	TRBJ2-6	.	17	TRBD1	TGTGCCTGGAGTAGGACAGGGTTGATTTCTGGGGCCAACGTCCTGACTTTC	CAWSRTGLISGANVLTF